The present T cell receptor (beta chain) was sequenced within a study of T cells in Graves' hyperthyroidism and ophthalmopathy. The investigators amplified TCR beta CDR3 regions from RNA transcripts. The primer set for the first-round RT-PCR of the TCR CDR3 was HTBI. Each CDR3 protein gets one entry after TCRdb re-called the multiplex PCR reads with MiXCR. The sample includes a few hundred thousand distinct CDR3 sequences, roughly 46% of them seen just once. This CDR3 region has 14 residues. Germline values: CDR1 KGHDR, CDR2 SFDVKD. With 7 bases clipped from V and 7 bases from J, the junction kept 8 bases outside the gene matches. This clonotype was recorded many times.

Source material: peripheral blood or thyroid tissue (not recorded which). V usage is TRBV24-1 and J usage is TRBJ2-2; the match to TRBD1 covers 7 bases. The receptor's source is a woman between 18 and 30 years old with Graves' hyperthyroidism. The CDR3 sequence: CATRQTGPDGELFF. CDR3 nucleotides: TGTGCCACCAGACAGACAGGGCCCGACGGGGAGCTGTTTTTT.